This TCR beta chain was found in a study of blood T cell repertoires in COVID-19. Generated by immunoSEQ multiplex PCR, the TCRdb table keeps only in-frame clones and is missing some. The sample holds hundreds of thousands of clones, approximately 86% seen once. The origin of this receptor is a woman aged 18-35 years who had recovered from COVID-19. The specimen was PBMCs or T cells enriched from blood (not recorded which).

CDR3 loop: CASRTDYQETQYF. The CDR3 DNA reads as TGCGCCAGTAGGACAGATTACCAAGAGACCCAGTACTTC. The rearrangement joins TRBV5-1 to TRBJ2-5; D is perhaps TRBD1 (6 bases). The germline CDR1 and CDR2 sequences are SGHRS and YFSETQ. Trimming took off 8 bases at V and 0 bases at J, with 11 bases between the two ends. This CDR3 contains 13 residues. The complete variable domain, with remaining parts taken from reference TRBV5-1 and TRBJ2-5, reads KAGVTQTPRYLIKTRGQQVTLSCSPISGHRSVSWYQQTPGQGLQFLFEYFSETQRNKGNFPGRFSGRQFSNSRSEMNVSTLELGDSALYLCASRTDYQETQYFGPGTRLLVL.